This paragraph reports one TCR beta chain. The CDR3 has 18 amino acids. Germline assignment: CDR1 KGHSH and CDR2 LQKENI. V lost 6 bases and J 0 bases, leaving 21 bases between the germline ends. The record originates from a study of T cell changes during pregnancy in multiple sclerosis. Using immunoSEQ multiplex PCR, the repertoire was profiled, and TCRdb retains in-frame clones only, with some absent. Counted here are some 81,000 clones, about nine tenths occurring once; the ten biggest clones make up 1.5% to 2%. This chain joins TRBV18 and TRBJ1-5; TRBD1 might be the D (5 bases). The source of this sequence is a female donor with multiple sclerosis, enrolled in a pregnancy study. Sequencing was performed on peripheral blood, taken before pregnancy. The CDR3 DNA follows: TGTGCCAGCTCCCACGAGGGACTCTCGGCCTATAGCAATCAGCCCCAGCATTTT. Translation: CASSHEGLSAYSNQPQHF.